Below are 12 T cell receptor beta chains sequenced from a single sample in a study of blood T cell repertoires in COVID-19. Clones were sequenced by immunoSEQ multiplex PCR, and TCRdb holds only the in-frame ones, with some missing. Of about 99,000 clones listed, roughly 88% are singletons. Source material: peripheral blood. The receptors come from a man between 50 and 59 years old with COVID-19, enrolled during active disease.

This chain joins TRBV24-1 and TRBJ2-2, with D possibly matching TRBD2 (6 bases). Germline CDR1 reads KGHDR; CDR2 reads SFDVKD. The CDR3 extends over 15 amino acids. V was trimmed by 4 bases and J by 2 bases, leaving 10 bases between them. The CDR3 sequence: CATSEGGANTGELFF. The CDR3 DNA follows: TGTGCCACCAGTGAAGGAGGGGCCAACACCGGGGAGCTGTTTTTT.

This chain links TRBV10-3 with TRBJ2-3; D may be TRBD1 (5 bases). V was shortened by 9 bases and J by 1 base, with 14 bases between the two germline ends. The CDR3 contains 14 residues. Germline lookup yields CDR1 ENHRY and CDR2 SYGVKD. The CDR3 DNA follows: TGTGCCATTTCAAGGCAGGGTGGCACAGATACGCAGTATTTT. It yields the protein CAISRQGGTDTQYF.

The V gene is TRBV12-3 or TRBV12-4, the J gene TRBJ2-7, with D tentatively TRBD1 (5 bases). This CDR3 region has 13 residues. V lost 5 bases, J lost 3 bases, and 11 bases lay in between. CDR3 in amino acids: CASSTAQGYEQYF. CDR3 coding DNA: TGTGCCAGCAGTACGGCTCAGGGCTACGAGCAGTACTTC.

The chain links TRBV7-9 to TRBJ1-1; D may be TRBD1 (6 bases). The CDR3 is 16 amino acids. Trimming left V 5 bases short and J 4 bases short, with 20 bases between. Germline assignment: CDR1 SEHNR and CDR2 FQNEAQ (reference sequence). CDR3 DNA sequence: TGTGCCAGCAGCGCACACCCCAGGGGCGGGGGCACTGAAGCTTTCTTT. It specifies CASSAHPRGGGTEAFF.

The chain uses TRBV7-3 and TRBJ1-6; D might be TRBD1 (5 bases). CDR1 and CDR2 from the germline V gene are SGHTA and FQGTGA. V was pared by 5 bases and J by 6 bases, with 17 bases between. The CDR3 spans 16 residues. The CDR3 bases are TGTGCCAGCAGCCCCAGCGAAGGGGTGGTTAATTCACCCCTCCACTTT. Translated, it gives CASSPSEGVVNSPLHF.

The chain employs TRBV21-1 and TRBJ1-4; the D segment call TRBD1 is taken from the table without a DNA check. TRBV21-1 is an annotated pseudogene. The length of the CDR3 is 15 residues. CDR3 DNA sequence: TGTGCCAGCAGCACTACAGGGTGGGTTAATGAAAAACTGTTTTTT. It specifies CASSTTGWVNEKLFF.

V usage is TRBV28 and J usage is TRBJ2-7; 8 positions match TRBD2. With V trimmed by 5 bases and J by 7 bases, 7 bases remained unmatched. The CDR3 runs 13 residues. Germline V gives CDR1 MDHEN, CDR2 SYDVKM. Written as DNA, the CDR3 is TGTGCCAGCAGTCCAAGCGGGGGCACGGAGCAGTACTTC. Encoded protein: CASSPSGGTEQYF. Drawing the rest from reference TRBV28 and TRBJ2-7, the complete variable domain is DVKVTQSSRYLVKRTGEKVFLECVQDMDHENMFWYRQDPGLGLRLIYFSYDVKMKEKGDIPEGYSVSREKKERFSLILESASTNQTSMYLCASSPSGGTEQYFGPGTRLTVT.

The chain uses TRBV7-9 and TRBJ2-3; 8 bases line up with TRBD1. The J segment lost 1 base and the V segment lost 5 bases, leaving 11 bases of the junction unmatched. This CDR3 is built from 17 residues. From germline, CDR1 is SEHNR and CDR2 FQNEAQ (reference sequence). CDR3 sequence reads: CASSPPTGAFGTDTQYF. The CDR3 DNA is TGTGCCAGCAGCCCTCCGACAGGGGCGTTCGGCACAGATACGCAGTATTTT.

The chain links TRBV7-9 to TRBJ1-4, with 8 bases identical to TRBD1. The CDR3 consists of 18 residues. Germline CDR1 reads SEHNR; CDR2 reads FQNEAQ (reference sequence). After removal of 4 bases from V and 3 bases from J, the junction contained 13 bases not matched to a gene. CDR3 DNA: TGTGCCAGCAGCTCATTACCAGGGGGCTTGGCGGCTAATGAAAAACTGTTTTTT. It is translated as CASSSLPGGLAANEKLFF.

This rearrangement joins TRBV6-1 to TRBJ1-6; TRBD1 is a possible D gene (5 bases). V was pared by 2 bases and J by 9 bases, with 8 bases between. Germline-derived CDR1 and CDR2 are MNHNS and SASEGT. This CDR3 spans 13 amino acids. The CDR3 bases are TGTGCCAGCAGTGAATTAGGGGTTTCACCCCTCCACTTT. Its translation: CASSELGVSPLHF.

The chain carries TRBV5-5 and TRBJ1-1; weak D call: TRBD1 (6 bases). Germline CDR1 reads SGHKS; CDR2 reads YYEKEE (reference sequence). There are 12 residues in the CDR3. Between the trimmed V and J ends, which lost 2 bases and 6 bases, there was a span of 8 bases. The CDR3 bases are TGTGCCAGCAGCTTACAGGGTCCTGAAGCTTTCTTT. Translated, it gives CASSLQGPEAFF. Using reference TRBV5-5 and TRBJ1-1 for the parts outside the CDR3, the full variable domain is DAGVTQSPTHLIKTRGQQVTLRCSPISGHKSVSWYQQVLGQGPQFIFQYYEKEERGRGNFPDRFSARQFPNYSSELNVNALLLGDSALYLCASSLQGPEAFFGQGTRLTVV.

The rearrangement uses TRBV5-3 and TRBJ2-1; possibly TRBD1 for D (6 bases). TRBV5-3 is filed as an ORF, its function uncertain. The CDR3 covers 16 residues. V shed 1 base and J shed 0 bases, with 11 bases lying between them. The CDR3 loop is CARSLTGTSSYNEQFF. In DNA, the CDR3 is TGTGCCAGAAGCTTGACAGGGACAAGCTCCTACAATGAGCAGTTCTTC.